This TCR beta chain was retrieved from a study of T cells after yellow fever vaccination. Study overall: The fractions with low cell numbers were processed using SMART-Seq v4 Ultra Low Input.

Of note for this clonotype: The antigen is undetermined.

The germline CDR1 and CDR2 sequences are SGHRS and YFSETQ. V shed 5 bases and J shed 1 base, with 18 bases lying between them. The CDR3 has 16 residues. Whole-study results and caveats: On re-exposure, the response was weaker but peaked faster, at day 5 versus 15. Reappearance after the booster was seen for most primary-vaccination clones, at around 95% CD4 and around 90% CD8. Abundant clonotypes from the bulk population could have been carried over as contaminants into FACS-sorted repertoires.

TCRdb ran MiXCR on the 5' RACE reads and lists one entry per CDR3 protein. The top ten hold roughly 24% of the sample, which has roughly 330,000 distinct CDR3 sequences, 3.5% to 4.5% seen once. The specimen comprised PBMCs, sampled 5 days after the yellow fever booster vaccination. This receptor was identified in a young man who received the YFV17D yellow fever vaccine. This chain connects TRBV5-1 to TRBJ2-5; no reliable D call. CDR3 in amino acids: CASSSPWVQSQETQYF. The DNA for the CDR3 is TGCGCCAGCAGTTCCCCGTGGGTGCAGAGCCAAGAGACCCAGTACTTC. The full variable domain, its missing parts supplied by reference TRBV5-1 and TRBJ2-5, is KAGVTQTPRYLIKTRGQQVTLSCSPISGHRSVSWYQQTPGQGLQFLFEYFSETQRNKGNFPGRFSGRQFSNSRSEMNVSTLELGDSALYLCASSSPWVQSQETQYFGPGTRLLVL.